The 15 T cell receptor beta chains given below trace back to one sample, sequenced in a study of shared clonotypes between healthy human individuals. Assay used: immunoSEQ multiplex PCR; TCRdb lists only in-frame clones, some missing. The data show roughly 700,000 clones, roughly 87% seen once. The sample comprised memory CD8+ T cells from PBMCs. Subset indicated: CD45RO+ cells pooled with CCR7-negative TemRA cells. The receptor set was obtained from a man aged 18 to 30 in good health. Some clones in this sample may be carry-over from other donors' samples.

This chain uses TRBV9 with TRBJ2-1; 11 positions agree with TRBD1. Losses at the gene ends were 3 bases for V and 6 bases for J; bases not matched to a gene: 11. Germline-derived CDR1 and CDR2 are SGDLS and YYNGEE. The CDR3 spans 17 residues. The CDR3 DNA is TGTGCCAGCAGCGCCCGAGGGACAGGGGGAGGAAGCAATGAGCAGTTCTTC. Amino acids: CASSARGTGGGSNEQFF. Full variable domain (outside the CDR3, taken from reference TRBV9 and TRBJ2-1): DSGVTQTPKHLITATGQRVTLRCSPRSGDLSVYWYQQSLDQGLQFLIQYYNGEERAKGNILERFSAQQFPDLHSELNLSSLELGDSALYFCASSARGTGGGSNEQFFGPGTRLTVL.

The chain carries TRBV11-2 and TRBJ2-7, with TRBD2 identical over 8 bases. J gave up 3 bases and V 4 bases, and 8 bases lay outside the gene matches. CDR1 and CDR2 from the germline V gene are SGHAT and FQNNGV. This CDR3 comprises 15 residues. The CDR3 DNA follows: TGTGCCAGCAGCTCCCGTCGGGGGGGAATCTACGAGCAGTACTTC. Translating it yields CASSSRRGGIYEQYF.

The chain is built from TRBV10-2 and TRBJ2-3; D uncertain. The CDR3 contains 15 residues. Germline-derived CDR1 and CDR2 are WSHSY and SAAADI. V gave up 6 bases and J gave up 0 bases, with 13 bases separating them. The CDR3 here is CASRDAQTSTDTQYF. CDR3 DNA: TGCGCCAGCAGGGACGCCCAGACTAGCACAGATACGCAGTATTTT.

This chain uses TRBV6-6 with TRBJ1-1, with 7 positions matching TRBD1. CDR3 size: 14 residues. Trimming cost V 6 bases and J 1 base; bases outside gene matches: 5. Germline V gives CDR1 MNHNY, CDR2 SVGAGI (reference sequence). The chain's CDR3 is CASSSDRRNTEAFF. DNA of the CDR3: TGTGCCAGCAGCTCGGACAGGAGGAACACTGAAGCTTTCTTT.

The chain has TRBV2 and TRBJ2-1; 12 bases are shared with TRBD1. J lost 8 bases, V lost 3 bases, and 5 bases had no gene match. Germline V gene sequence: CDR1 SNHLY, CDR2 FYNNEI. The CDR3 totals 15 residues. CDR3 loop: CASSDRDRGHHEQFF. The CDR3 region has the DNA TGTGCCAGCAGTGACCGGGACAGGGGGCATCATGAGCAGTTCTTC.

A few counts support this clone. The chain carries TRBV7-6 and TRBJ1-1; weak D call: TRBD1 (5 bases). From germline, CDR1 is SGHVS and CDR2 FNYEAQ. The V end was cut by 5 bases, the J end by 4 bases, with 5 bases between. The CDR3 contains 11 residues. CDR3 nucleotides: TGTGCCAGCAGCCAGGGCACTGAAGCTTTCTTT. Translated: CASSQGTEAFF.

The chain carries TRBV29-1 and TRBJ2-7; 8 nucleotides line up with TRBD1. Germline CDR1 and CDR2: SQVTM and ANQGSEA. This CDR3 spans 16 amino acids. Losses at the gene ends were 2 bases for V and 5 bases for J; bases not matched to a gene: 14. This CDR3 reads CSVETLHPGGADEQYF. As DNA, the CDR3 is TGCAGCGTTGAAACTCTTCATCCAGGGGGCGCGGACGAGCAGTACTTC.

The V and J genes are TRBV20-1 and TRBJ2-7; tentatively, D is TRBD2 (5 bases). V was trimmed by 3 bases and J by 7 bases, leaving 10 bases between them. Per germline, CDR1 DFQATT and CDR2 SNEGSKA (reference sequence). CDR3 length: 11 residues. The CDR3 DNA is TGCAGTGCTAGGAGGGTCCTAGAGCAGTACTTC. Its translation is CSARRVLEQYF.

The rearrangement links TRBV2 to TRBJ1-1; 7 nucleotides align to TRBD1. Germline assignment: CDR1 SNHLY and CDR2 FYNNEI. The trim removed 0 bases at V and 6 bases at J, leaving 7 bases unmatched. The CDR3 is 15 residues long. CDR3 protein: CASSEAGGGSPEAFF. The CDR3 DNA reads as TGTGCCAGCAGTGAAGCAGGGGGCGGTTCTCCTGAAGCTTTCTTT.

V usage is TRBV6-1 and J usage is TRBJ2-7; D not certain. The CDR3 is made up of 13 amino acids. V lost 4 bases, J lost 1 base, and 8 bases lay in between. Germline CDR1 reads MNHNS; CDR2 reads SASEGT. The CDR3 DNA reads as TGTGCCAGCAGTGTTTACACGTCCTACGAGCAGTACTTC. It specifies CASSVYTSYEQYF.

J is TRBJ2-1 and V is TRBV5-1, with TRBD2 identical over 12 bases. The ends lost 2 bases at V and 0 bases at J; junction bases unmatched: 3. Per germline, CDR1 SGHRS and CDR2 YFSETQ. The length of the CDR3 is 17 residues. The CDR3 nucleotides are TGCGCCAGCAGCTTAGGACTAGCGGGACTCTCCTACAATGAGCAGTTCTTC. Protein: CASSLGLAGLSYNEQFF.

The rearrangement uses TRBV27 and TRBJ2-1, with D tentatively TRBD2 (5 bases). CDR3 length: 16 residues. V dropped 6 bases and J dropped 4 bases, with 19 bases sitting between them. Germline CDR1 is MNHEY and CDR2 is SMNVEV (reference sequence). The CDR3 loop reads CASSPAWGEKYNEQFF. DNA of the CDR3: TGTGCCAGCAGCCCGGCTTGGGGAGAAAAATACAATGAGCAGTTCTTC.

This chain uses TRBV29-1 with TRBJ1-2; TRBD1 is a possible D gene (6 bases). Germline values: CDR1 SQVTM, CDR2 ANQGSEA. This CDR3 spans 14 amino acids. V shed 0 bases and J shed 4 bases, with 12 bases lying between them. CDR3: CSVEDLRDIYGYTF. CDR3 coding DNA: TGCAGCGTTGAAGATCTAAGGGACATCTATGGCTACACCTTC.

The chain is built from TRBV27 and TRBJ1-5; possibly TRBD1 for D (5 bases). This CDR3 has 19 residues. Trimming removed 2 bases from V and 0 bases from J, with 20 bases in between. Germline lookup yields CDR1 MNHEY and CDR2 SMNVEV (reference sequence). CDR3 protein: CASSLPKLGGVNSNQPQHF. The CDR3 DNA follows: TGTGCCAGCAGTTTACCGAAACTGGGGGGGGTGAATAGCAATCAGCCCCAGCATTTT.

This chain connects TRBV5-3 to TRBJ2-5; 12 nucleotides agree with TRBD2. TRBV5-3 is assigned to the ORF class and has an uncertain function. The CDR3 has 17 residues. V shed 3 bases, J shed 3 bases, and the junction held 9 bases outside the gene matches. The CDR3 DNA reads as TGTGCCAGAAGCTCCAAGACTAGCGGGAGAATGGAAGAGACCCAGTACTTC. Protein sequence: CARSSKTSGRMEETQYF.